These T cell receptor beta chains were read from a single sample in a study of OX40 agonist ivuxolimab in advanced cancers. Only in-frame clones appear in the TCRdb table, and some are missing; sequencing was by immunoSEQ multiplex PCR. The table has under 80,000 clones, about 89% seen once. This specimen consisted of CD4+ or CD8+ T cells sorted from blood, obtained in a trial of the OX40 agonist ivuxolimab. Receptors were obtained from an adult with an advanced solid tumor such as melanoma, head and neck, liver or kidney cancer. CDR3s include the opening cysteine and the closing phenylalanine or tryptophan. A D gene is named only where the DNA matches it firmly. Clone size appears in some rows only: once, few, many, or a class for an expanded clone.

TRBV7-3	TRBD2	TRBJ2-2	-	TGTGCCAGCAGCTCCCGGACTAGCGGGAGAGGGGAGCTGTTTTTT	CASSSRTSGRGELFF
TRBV7-3	-	TRBJ2-3	-	TGTGCCAGCAGCCTGGGGGCGGCAGATACGCAGTATTTT	CASSLGAADTQYF
TRBV7-2	-	TRBJ1-1	-	TGTGCCAGCAGCTTTAGGCCCTCCCACAACACTGAAGCTTTCTTT	CASSFRPSHNTEAFF
TRBV28	TRBD2	TRBJ2-5	-	TGTGCCAGCGCTCTGCTAGCGGGGGAAGAGACCCAGTACTTC	CASALLAGEETQYF
TRBV19	TRBD1	TRBJ1-5	-	TGTGCCAGTAGTCCAATGGACAGGGGTGACCAGCCCCAGCATTTT	CASSPMDRGDQPQHF
TRBV2	-	TRBJ2-7	-	TGTGCCACCGGGGAAAGCTCCTACGAGCAGTACTTC	CATGESSYEQYF
TRBV5-4	-	TRBJ2-3	-	TGTGCCAGCAGCCCGGGTGGCTCCACGGGTGGTACGCAGTATTTT	CASSPGGSTGGTQYF
TRBV6-5	-	TRBJ2-7	-	TGTGCCAGCAGTAACCGGGACGGAGCCGACGAGCAGTACTTC	CASSNRDGADEQYF
TRBV6-5	TRBD1	TRBJ2-5	-	TGTGCCAGCAGCAAGGGACAGCATCAAGAGACCCAGTACTTC	CASSKGQHQETQYF
TRBV30	-	TRBJ1-2	-	TGTGCCTGGAGTACTCGTTCAGGAGGGTATGGCTACACCTTC	CAWSTRSGGYGYTF
TRBV28	-	TRBJ1-2	-	TGTGCCAGCAGCTCGGGACCCCTCGCTGGCTACACCTTC	CASSSGPLAGYTF
TRBV9	-	TRBJ1-6	-	TGTGCCAGCAGCGTAGGGGTAGCGAATTCACCCCTCCACTTT	CASSVGVANSPLHF
TRBV28	-	TRBJ1-2	-	TGTGCCAGCAGTTCTCAGGGACACTCCGAGCCGACCTTC	CASSSQGHSEPTF
TRBV2	-	TRBJ1-3	-	TGTGCCAGCAAGTCGGGCTCCCGCGTGGCCATATATTTT	CASKSGSRVAIYF
TRBV2	-	TRBJ2-3	-	TGTGCCAGCAAGAGAGGGACAGATACGCAGTATTTT	CASKRGTDTQYF
TRBV5-1	-	TRBJ1-3	-	TGCGCCAGCAGCTTGGAAAGCTCTGGAAACACCATATATTTT	CASSLESSGNTIYF
TRBV25-1	-	TRBJ1-2	once	TGTGCCAGCAACTACAAAGGTGGGAGGTCTACCATTAACTATGGCTACACCTTC	CASNYKGGRSTINYGYTF
TRBV6-5	-	TRBJ1-1	-	TGTGCCAGCAGTACCACAGGGAGTGAAGCTTTCTTT	CASSTTGSEAFF
TRBV5-4	-	TRBJ1-2	-	TGTGCCAGCAGCTCTTCGACGGGGTTGTTGGATGGCTACACCTTC	CASSSSTGLLDGYTF
TRBV27	-	TRBJ2-7	-	TGTGCCAGCAGTTTACGACAGGCCTCCTACGAGCAGTACTTC	CASSLRQASYEQYF
TRBV6-4	TRBD2	TRBJ2-1	few	TGTGCCAGCAGTGAAACCTCCGGGACTAGCGGCTACAATGAGCAGTTCTTC	CASSETSGTSGYNEQFF
TRBV9	TRBD2	TRBJ2-5	-	TGTGCCAGCAGCTCGGATGGGGGGGTAAGCGGGACCCAGTACTTC	CASSSDGGVSGTQYF
TRBV19	TRBD1	TRBJ1-1	-	TGTGCCAGTAGTACGACAGGGTTACAGACTGAAGCTTTCTTT	CASSTTGLQTEAFF
TRBV29-1	-	TRBJ1-1	-	TGCAGCGTAGTACAGGGTATGAACACTGAAGCTTTCTTT	CSVVQGMNTEAFF
TRBV5-1	TRBD1	TRBJ1-1	-	TGCGCCAGCAGCTTGCAGGGGGCGCAATCGGCTGAAGCTTTCTTT	CASSLQGAQSAEAFF
TRBV7-2	TRBD2	TRBJ2-1	-	TGTGCCAGCAGCTTAGAAGGTGCTAGCGGGATCCAGCAGTTCTTC	CASSLEGASGIQQFF
TRBV5-1	TRBD1	TRBJ2-2	-	TGCGCCAGCAGCCCGGACAGGGGGGGCACCGGGGAGCTGTTTTTT	CASSPDRGGTGELFF
TRBV5-1	-	TRBJ2-1	once	TGCGCCAGCAGCCCGGGGACGCCCCTCAATGAGCAGTTCTTC	CASSPGTPLNEQFF
TRBV18	TRBD2	TRBJ2-7	-	TGTGCCAGCTCACCCAGGACTAGCGTTTCCTACGAGCAGTACTTC	CASSPRTSVSYEQYF
TRBV6-1	-	TRBJ2-1	once	TGTGCCAGCAGGGAGCGGACTGAGCAGTTCTTC	CASRERTEQFF
TRBV5-1	-	TRBJ1-1	-	TGCGCCAGCAGCTTGGTAGGGGAGAGGCGAACTGAAGCTTTCTTT	CASSLVGERRTEAFF
TRBV27	-	TRBJ2-3	-	TGTGCCAGCATCCCCGCCGGGAGCGAAGGGGGGCAGTATTTT	CASIPAGSEGGQYF
TRBV10-3	-	TRBJ2-5	-	TGTGCCAGTAATAGCGGGACAGGTAAAGAGACCCAGTACTTC	CASNSGTGKETQYF
TRBV11-2	-	TRBJ2-7	-	TGTGCCAGCAGCACCATCGACACCTCCTACGAGCAGTACTTC	CASSTIDTSYEQYF
TRBV4-3	-	TRBJ2-5	-	TGCGCCAGCAGCCAGGATGGGGGGTTGGAGACCCAGTACTTC	CASSQDGGLETQYF
TRBV7-9	-	TRBJ2-2	-	TGTGCCAGCCACCCGCAGGGTTCCGGGGAGCTGTTTTTT	CASHPQGSGELFF
TRBV27	-	TRBJ1-2	-	TGTGCCAGCAGTTTAAGTGGCGGGGGGACCTATGGCTACACCTTC	CASSLSGGGTYGYTF
TRBV28	-	TRBJ1-1	few	TGTGCCAGCAGCCGAGGGGGAGCTTTCTTT	CASSRGGAFF
TRBV18	-	TRBJ2-5	-	TGTGCCAGCTCACCAATAGACCAAGAGACCCAGTACTTC	CASSPIDQETQYF
TRBV7-9	TRBD1	TRBJ2-1	-	TGTGCCAGCAGCCATGCCGGACAGGGGCGAGAAGAGCAGTTCTTC	CASSHAGQGREEQFF
TRBV5-1	-	TRBJ2-2	-	TGCGCCAGCAGCTCGAGGACTCTTCCGAACACCGGGGAGCTGTTTTTT	CASSSRTLPNTGELFF
TRBV19	TRBD1	TRBJ2-3	few	TGTGCCAGTAGTGGACAGGGATGGAGCACAGATACGCAGTATTTT	CASSGQGWSTDTQYF